This T cell receptor beta chain was sequenced for a study of blood T cells in healthy people across ages. Using a J-beta primer mix together with a sample-barcoded 5' primer, a second PCR was run for roughly 7 to 12 cycles. MiXCR, run by TCRdb on the 5' RACE reads, gives a single entry per CDR3 protein. This sample has 800,000 or so distinct CDR3 sequences, with about half found just once. Trimming shortened V by 1 base and J by 4 bases, and 7 bases separated the two germline ends. CDR3 length equals 13 residues. Germline CDR1 and CDR2: SGHTA and FQGNSA. V and J are TRBV7-2 and TRBJ2-5, with D hard to call. Sequencing used blood. This receptor was obtained from an elderly man in good health. The CDR3 sequence is CASSLVFGETQYF. The CDR3 DNA sequence: TGTGCCAGCAGCTTAGTGTTTGGAGAGACCCAGTACTTC. The full variable domain, completed using reference TRBV7-2 and TRBJ2-5, is GAGVSQSPSNKVTEKGKDVELRCDPISGHTALYWYRQSLGQGLEFLIYFQGNSAPDKSGLPSDRFSAERTGGSVSTLTIQRTQQEDSAVYLCASSLVFGETQYFGPGTRLLVL.